The 17 T cell receptor beta chains given below trace back to one sample, sequenced in a study of PD-L1 blockade in urothelial cancer. TCRdb's table, derived via immunoSEQ multiplex PCR, lists solely in-frame clones and lacks some. The data hold more than 30,000 clones, with 70% to 85% observed a single time. Sequencing used PBMCs, obtained around atezolizumab (anti-PD-L1) treatment. These receptors all stem from a man aged 55 to 70 with urothelial cancer.

This chain joins TRBV21-1 and TRBJ1-3; TRBD1, the table's D call, lacks a check against the DNA. TRBV21-1 is recorded as a pseudogene. This CDR3 contains 21 residues. DNA for the CDR3: TGTGCCAGCAGCCCCTTTCTGGAACCCCAGGCGAAACCCCGCTCTGGAAACACCATATATTTT. Translating it yields CASSPFLEPQAKPRSGNTIYF.

The chain couples TRBV19 to TRBJ1-2; 9 nucleotides agree with TRBD1. Germline CDR1 and CDR2: LNHDA and SQIVND (reference sequence). The CDR3 consists of 14 residues. Germline trimming cut 3 bases from V and 7 bases from J; bases unmatched to any gene: 6. CDR3 sequence reads: CASSIPGTGIGYTF. The CDR3 DNA reads TGTGCCAGTAGTATCCCAGGGACAGGGATTGGCTACACCTTC.

CDR3 sequence: CASSLEGQGGNEQFF. CDR3 DNA: TGCGCCAGCAGCTTGGAGGGACAGGGCGGCAATGAGCAGTTCTTC. This chain uses TRBV5-1 with TRBJ2-1; 9 bases line up with TRBD1. Germline CDR1 reads SGHRS; CDR2 reads YFSETQ. The CDR3 is made up of 15 amino acids. The junction had 4 bases not matched to a gene; V was cut back by 0 bases and J by 6 bases.

V gene TRBV11-2 combines with J gene TRBJ2-1; D might be TRBD1 (6 bases). V dropped 2 bases and J dropped 10 bases, with 18 bases sitting between them. Germline loops: CDR1 SGHAT, CDR2 FQNNGV. There are 15 residues in the CDR3. CDR3 coding DNA: TGTGCCAGCAGCTTACCAGGGGTCCGAAAAGGAGAGCAGTTCTTC. Its protein product is CASSLPGVRKGEQFF. Drawing the rest from reference TRBV11-2 and TRBJ2-1, the complete variable domain is EAGVAQSPRYKIIEKRQSVAFWCNPISGHATLYWYQQILGQGPKLLIQFQNNGVVDDSQLPKDRFSAERLKGVDSTLKIQPAKLEDSAVYLCASSLPGVRKGEQFFGPGTRLTVL.

Here the CDR3 reads CASRELAGSQGVEQYF. The CDR3 nucleotides read TGTGCCAGCAGAGAACTAGCGGGGTCCCAAGGGGTCGAGCAGTACTTC. V and J are TRBV28 and TRBJ2-7; 10 bases map to TRBD2. The CDR3 has 16 residues. V lost 6 bases, J lost 6 bases, and 14 bases stayed unmatched. CDR1 MDHEN and CDR2 SYDVKM come from the germline V gene.

The chain couples TRBV4-1 to TRBJ1-4; the D gene is possibly TRBD1 (5 bases). Deletions cut 4 bases from V and 7 bases from J, with 19 bases between. CDR1 is MGHRA and CDR2 is YSYEKL in the germline V gene. The CDR3 totals 16 residues. This CDR3 is CASSRTWRGGGEKLFF. For the CDR3, the DNA is TGCGCCAGCAGCCGTACTTGGAGGGGAGGAGGTGAAAAACTGTTTTTT.

Comment on this clone: One end of the junction is discordant with germline, which a read error may explain. The rearrangement links TRBV7-7 to TRBJ2-5; 14 nucleotides align to TRBD2. CDR3 length: 18 residues. Germline V gene lookup returns CDR1 SSHAT and CDR2 FNYEAQ (reference sequence). Written as DNA, the CDR3 is TGTGCTAGCAGCACGAAAGGGACTAGCGGGGGAAGACAAGAGACCCAGTACTTC. Amino acid sequence: CASSTKGTSGGRQETQYF. Using reference TRBV7-7 and TRBJ2-5 for the parts outside the CDR3, the full variable domain is GAGVSQSPRYKVTKRGQDVTLRCDPISSHATLYWYQQALGQGPEFLTYFNYEAQPDKSGLPSDRFSAERPEGSISTLTIQRTEQRDSAMYRCASSTKGTSGGRQETQYFGPGTRLLVL.

The J gene is TRBJ2-3, the V gene TRBV5-1, with 9 nucleotides matching TRBD2. The ends lost 1 base at V and 4 bases at J; junction bases unmatched: 1. The CDR3 runs to 14 residues. Germline V CDR1 and CDR2: SGHRS, YFSETQ. The CDR3 nucleotides are TGCGCCAGCAGCTTGACTAGCGGGCCAGATACGCAGTATTTT. Amino acids: CASSLTSGPDTQYF.

The V gene is TRBV11-3, the J gene TRBJ2-1; 7 nucleotides align to TRBD2. CDR1 and CDR2 (germline): SGHNT, YENEEA. The CDR3 contains 15 residues. Germline trimming cut 1 base from V and 3 bases from J; bases unmatched to any gene: 3. CDR3 nucleotides: TGTGCCAGCAGCTTAGGCGGGAGCTACTACAATGAGCAGTTCTTC. This encodes CASSLGGSYYNEQFF.

This chain's CDR3 is CSVKGTSGIYEQFF. The CDR3, as DNA: TGCAGCGTAAAGGGAACTAGCGGGATCTATGAGCAGTTCTTC. J is TRBJ2-1 and V is TRBV29-1; TRBD2 matches 10 bases. Trimming took 6 bases from V and 8 from J; bases not matched to a gene: 10. The CDR3 is 14 amino acids. Germline CDR1 is SQVTM and CDR2 is ANQGSEA.

V gene TRBV7-2 combines with J gene TRBJ1-6; 8 nucleotides match TRBD1. The trim removed 5 bases at V and 10 bases at J, leaving 7 bases unmatched. CDR3 size: 14 residues. Germline CDR1 and CDR2: SGHTA and FQGNSA. This CDR3 is CASSARQGYSPLHF. The CDR3, as DNA: TGTGCCAGCAGCGCACGACAGGGGTACTCACCCCTCCACTTT.

This clone was observed a single time. The CDR3 DNA reads TGTGCCAGCAGCGTAGACGGTAAGGACAGTTGCACCTTC. It specifies CASSVDGKDSCTF. This chain connects TRBV9 to TRBJ1-2; the D gene is possibly TRBD1 (6 bases). The V end lost 0 bases, the J end lost 13 bases, and 16 bases lay between the germline ends. CDR1 is SGDLS and CDR2 is YYNGEE in the germline V gene. The CDR3 totals 13 residues.

V gene TRBV11-2 combines with J gene TRBJ2-7, with TRBD1 matching 9 bases. Germline lookup yields CDR1 SGHAT and CDR2 FQNNGV. After removal of 1 base from V and 6 bases from J, the junction contained 7 bases not matched to a gene. The length of the CDR3 is 15 residues. The CDR3 DNA is TGTGCCAGCAGCTTAGCACAGGGGGCATTAAGCGAGCAGTACTTC. Its protein product is CASSLAQGALSEQYF.

This clone has only one observation. The chain combines TRBV9 with TRBJ1-3; no clear D. V gave up 4 bases and J gave up 0 bases, with 5 bases separating them. Germline CDR1 and CDR2: SGDLS and YYNGEE. The CDR3 runs to 13 residues. CDR3: CASSLLSGNTIYF. The CDR3 bases are TGTGCCAGCAGCCTCCTCTCTGGAAACACCATATATTTT.

Written as DNA, the CDR3 is TGTGCCAGCAGTGCGGTGGGAGGGGGTGGATACGAGCAGTACTTC. Its protein product is CASSAVGGGGYEQYF. The V gene is TRBV6-1, the J gene TRBJ2-7; tentatively, D is TRBD2 (7 bases). Germline-derived CDR1 and CDR2 are MNHNS and SASEGT. The CDR3 totals 15 residues. Trimming removed 4 bases at V and 4 bases at J, with 17 bases between.

This clone has more than one count but fewer than ten. CDR3 DNA: TGTGCCAGCAGCTTGGCGGGAGCAACTAATGAAAAACTGTTTTTT. Amino acids: CASSLAGATNEKLFF. J is TRBJ1-4 and V is TRBV5-8, with no clear D. Germline V gene lookup returns CDR1 SGHTS and CDR2 YDEGEE. The CDR3 contains 15 residues. Trimming stripped 0 bases from V and 0 bases from J, with 6 bases between. Full variable domain (missing parts from reference TRBV5-8 and TRBJ1-4): EAGVTQSPTHLIKTRGQQATLRCSPISGHTSVYWYQQALGLGLQFLLWYDEGEERNRGNFPPRFSGRQFPNYSSELNVNALELEDSALYLCASSLAGATNEKLFFGSGTQLSVL.

This clone was recorded a few times. This rearrangement joins TRBV5-1 to TRBJ2-7; TRBD2 matches 9 bases. Per germline, CDR1 SGHRS and CDR2 YFSETQ. V shed 0 bases and J 3 bases; nucleotides not matched to a gene: 1. The CDR3 length is 14 residues. CDR3 protein: CASSLGSGGYEQYF. The CDR3 DNA follows: TGCGCCAGCAGCTTGGGTAGCGGGGGCTACGAGCAGTACTTC.